A selection of T cell receptor beta chains follows, all from one sample in a study of blood T cells in healthy people across ages. TCRdb ran MiXCR on the 5' RACE reads and lists one entry per CDR3 protein. The table has 1.5 million to 2 million distinct CDR3 sequences, approximately 50% seen once. Sequencing was carried out using blood. These receptor sequences come from a middle-aged woman in good health. Both conserved end residues are part of each CDR3. Each record gives: J gene, V gene, CDR3 protein.

j_gene: TRBJ2-3; v_gene: TRBV20-1; CDR3aa: CSASIRTDTQYF
j_gene: TRBJ2-2; v_gene: TRBV12-3/TRBV12-4; CDR3aa: CASSLRAGGRNTGELFF
j_gene: TRBJ2-5; v_gene: TRBV4-2; CDR3aa: CASSQELAGGDTAHYQETQYF
j_gene: TRBJ2-5; v_gene: TRBV7-2; CDR3aa: CASSHQLAGAETQYF
j_gene: TRBJ2-7; v_gene: TRBV6-2/TRBV6-3; CDR3aa: CASRPEVQLGPYEQYF
j_gene: TRBJ2-6; v_gene: TRBV5-6; CDR3aa: CASSFDAGSGANVLTF
j_gene: TRBJ2-1; v_gene: TRBV25-1; CDR3aa: CASSDTVLNEQFF
j_gene: TRBJ2-7; v_gene: TRBV6-1; CDR3aa: CASSSGGYQQYF
j_gene: TRBJ1-2; v_gene: TRBV25-1; CDR3aa: CASSESGTGSYGYTF
j_gene: TRBJ2-1; v_gene: TRBV4-1; CDR3aa: CASQYSPGQGGHEQFF
j_gene: TRBJ2-5; v_gene: TRBV5-1; CDR3aa: CASSVPGLASETQYF
j_gene: TRBJ2-4; v_gene: TRBV20-1; CDR3aa: CSASGTGRVAKNIQYF
j_gene: TRBJ2-4; v_gene: TRBV20-1; CDR3aa: CSARTPGVVAKNIQYF
j_gene: TRBJ1-2; v_gene: TRBV4-2; CDR3aa: CASSQESSGQRNYGYTF
j_gene: TRBJ2-5; v_gene: TRBV20-1; CDR3aa: CSARESGLPETQYF
j_gene: TRBJ2-7; v_gene: TRBV5-1; CDR3aa: CASSHNTGPYEQYF
j_gene: TRBJ2-7; v_gene: TRBV10-2; CDR3aa: CASSGGGQSYYEQYF
j_gene: TRBJ2-5; v_gene: TRBV4-1; CDR3aa: CASSQGSTETQYF
j_gene: TRBJ2-7; v_gene: TRBV5-1; CDR3aa: CASSEGGSSYEQYF
j_gene: TRBJ2-4; v_gene: TRBV28; CDR3aa: CASNSAGGRGIQYF
j_gene: TRBJ2-6; v_gene: TRBV11-2; CDR3aa: CASSFGTYRANVLTF
j_gene: TRBJ2-3; v_gene: TRBV24-1; CDR3aa: CATSEFDRGGADTQYF
j_gene: -; v_gene: TRBV5-4; CDR3aa: CASSSTGSFAETQYF
j_gene: TRBJ2-1; v_gene: TRBV7-9; CDR3aa: CASRPIQGGYNEQFF
j_gene: TRBJ2-1; v_gene: TRBV5-4; CDR3aa: CASSFTGGLNEQFF
j_gene: TRBJ2-3; v_gene: TRBV27; CDR3aa: CASSLSTAQLSTDTQYF
j_gene: TRBJ2-1; v_gene: TRBV20-1; CDR3aa: CSAPGRGGQLTARYEQFF
j_gene: TRBJ1-1; v_gene: TRBV20-1; CDR3aa: CSPRPPPRGTEAFF
j_gene: TRBJ1-2; v_gene: TRBV6-5; CDR3aa: CASSSHPGQGRGYTF
j_gene: TRBJ2-1; v_gene: TRBV6-1; CDR3aa: CASSAGPFNEQFF
j_gene: TRBJ2-7; v_gene: TRBV6-5; CDR3aa: CASSLDSDNEQYF
j_gene: TRBJ2-1; v_gene: TRBV6-4; CDR3aa: CASSPGTQTYNEQFF
j_gene: TRBJ1-5; v_gene: TRBV3-1; CDR3aa: CASSPDRGVGNQPQHF
j_gene: TRBJ1-4; v_gene: TRBV9; CDR3aa: CASSVGAGGDNEKLFF
j_gene: TRBJ2-1; v_gene: TRBV5-6; CDR3aa: CASSLLGTVAYNEQFF
j_gene: TRBJ1-5; v_gene: TRBV24-1; CDR3aa: CATSESGTGNSNQPQHF
j_gene: TRBJ2-1; v_gene: TRBV10-3; CDR3aa: CAIRGAATYNEQFF
j_gene: TRBJ2-7; v_gene: TRBV29-1; CDR3aa: CSVRRGGLSYEQYF
j_gene: TRBJ2-3; v_gene: TRBV28; CDR3aa: CASSPNPLAMITDTQYF
j_gene: TRBJ2-3; v_gene: TRBV11-1; CDR3aa: CASSLQSIWLDTQYF
j_gene: TRBJ2-1; v_gene: TRBV12-3/TRBV12-4; CDR3aa: CASSLGGLCYNEQFF
j_gene: -; v_gene: TRBV15; CDR3aa: CATSRGGQALAETQYF
j_gene: TRBJ2-7; v_gene: TRBV4-3; CDR3aa: CASSQVKPSARTGTFYEQYF
j_gene: -; v_gene: TRBV19; CDR3aa: CASRISGGRYEQYF
j_gene: TRBJ2-6; v_gene: TRBV6-2/TRBV6-3; CDR3aa: CASSPWEPVGANVLTF
j_gene: TRBJ2-1; v_gene: TRBV11-3; CDR3aa: CASSNRGWTYNEQFF
j_gene: TRBJ2-1; v_gene: TRBV14; CDR3aa: CANPRDRGYNEQFF
j_gene: TRBJ2-4; v_gene: TRBV19; CDR3aa: CASSIRSYRDLVNIQYF
j_gene: TRBJ2-3; v_gene: TRBV6-4; CDR3aa: CASSGSVEDTQYF
j_gene: TRBJ2-5; v_gene: TRBV9; CDR3aa: CASSAGSTGHQETQYF
j_gene: TRBJ1-2; v_gene: TRBV20-1; CDR3aa: CSATTGGPRAYGYTF
j_gene: TRBJ2-5; v_gene: TRBV5-1; CDR3aa: CASSLDGGGAWNEQYF
j_gene: TRBJ2-3; v_gene: TRBV5-1; CDR3aa: CASSSGFLRVDTDTQYF
j_gene: TRBJ2-1; v_gene: TRBV28; CDR3aa: CASRARDFEQFF
j_gene: TRBJ1-5; v_gene: TRBV20-1; CDR3aa: CSATRQDLSGNQPQHF
j_gene: TRBJ2-5; v_gene: TRBV20-1; CDR3aa: CSASSAETQYF
j_gene: TRBJ1-2; v_gene: TRBV6-5; CDR3aa: CASSRGTGNGYTF
j_gene: TRBJ2-5; v_gene: TRBV11-2; CDR3aa: CASSPVLAYQETQYF
j_gene: TRBJ2-3; v_gene: TRBV5-1; CDR3aa: CASTLGGARDTQYF